The sequence of this T cell receptor (beta chain) was determined in a study of blood T cells in healthy people across ages. Overall study findings and caveats: TCR beta diversity tracked closely with naive T cell percentage. Naive CD4+ cell counts and diversity both ran higher in long-lived than in aged donors.

The CDR3 spans 14 residues. V shed 5 bases and J 2 bases; nucleotides not matched to a gene: 6. From germline, CDR1 is MDHEN and CDR2 SYDVKM. It was with a sample-barcoded 5' primer and a J-beta primer mix that a second PCR of roughly 7 to 12 cycles was run. One entry per CDR3 protein, called by TCRdb with MiXCR from the 5' RACE reads. The table records roughly 900,000 distinct CDR3 sequences, around 26% of them present only once. This clonotype has a count of ten or more. Its antigen is undetermined. Sample: blood. The clonotype was recovered from a woman older than 75 in good health. The chain uses TRBV28 and TRBJ2-7, with 7 bases matching TRBD1. In nucleotides, the CDR3 is TGTGCCAGCAGTATAAACAGGGGACCCTACGAGCAGTACTTC. The encoded protein is CASSINRGPYEQYF.